The rows below give T cell receptor beta chains drawn from one sample of a study of CD8+CD57+ T cells in acquired aplastic anemia. TCRdb fed the reads into MiXCR, producing one record per CDR3 protein. The table lists 310,000 or so distinct CDR3 sequences, about three fifths of them singletons. Material for sequencing was sorted CD4+, CD8+, or CD8+CD57+ T cells (not recorded which) from PBMCs. Every receptor here comes from a human donor with aplastic anemia. Each CDR3 is given with its conserved first and last residue. Fields, in order: D gene, J gene, clone size, V gene, CDR3 DNA, CDR3 protein. D genes are given only for firm matches. Clone size is shown for a subset of rows, as once, few, many or a class of expanded clone.

d_call: -
j_call: TRBJ2-3
clone_size: -
v_call: TRBV2
cdr3_nt: TGTGCCAGCACCGGGACTCCGCGGACAGATACGCAGTATTTT
cdr3_aa: CASTGTPRTDTQYF

d_call: -
j_call: TRBJ2-7
clone_size: -
v_call: TRBV2
cdr3_nt: TGTGCCAGCAGTGAGGGCAGGGGCGCTTCCTACGAGCAGTACTTC
cdr3_aa: CASSEGRGASYEQYF

d_call: -
j_call: TRBJ1-2
clone_size: many
v_call: TRBV4-1
cdr3_nt: TGCGCCAGCAGCCCACTGGGCCTTGGAGGCTACACCTTC
cdr3_aa: CASSPLGLGGYTF

d_call: -
j_call: TRBJ1-2
clone_size: -
v_call: TRBV7-4
cdr3_nt: TGTGCCAGCAGCTTAGGTGTGCGGGGTGACGGCTACACCTTC
cdr3_aa: CASSLGVRGDGYTF

d_call: -
j_call: TRBJ2-7
clone_size: many
v_call: TRBV3-1
cdr3_nt: TGTGCCAGCAGCCGGACAGCCGCCTACGAGCAGTACTTC
cdr3_aa: CASSRTAAYEQYF

d_call: -
j_call: TRBJ2-7
clone_size: many
v_call: TRBV10-3
cdr3_nt: TGTGCCATCAGTGAGTCTCGGTACGAGCAGTACTTC
cdr3_aa: CAISESRYEQYF

d_call: TRBD1
j_call: TRBJ2-1
clone_size: -
v_call: TRBV2
cdr3_nt: TGTGCCAGCCGACCCAGGGGGTCCTACAATGAGCAGTTCTTC
cdr3_aa: CASRPRGSYNEQFF

d_call: -
j_call: TRBJ1-6
clone_size: many
v_call: TRBV20-1
cdr3_nt: TGCAGTGCTAGAGATCGGAAAGGGACCTCACCCCTCCACTTT
cdr3_aa: CSARDRKGTSPLHF

d_call: -
j_call: TRBJ1-2
clone_size: -
v_call: TRBV5-5
cdr3_nt: TGTGCCAGCAGCCTGGACGCAGGAACTAACTATGGCTACACCTTC
cdr3_aa: CASSLDAGTNYGYTF

d_call: TRBD1
j_call: TRBJ1-3
clone_size: -
v_call: TRBV19
cdr3_nt: TGTGCCAGTAGGAAAGACAGGGTTTCTGGAAACACCATATATTTT
cdr3_aa: CASRKDRVSGNTIYF

d_call: -
j_call: TRBJ2-7
clone_size: few
v_call: TRBV20-1
cdr3_nt: TGCAGTGCTAGAGACGACACCACCTACGAGCAGTACTTC
cdr3_aa: CSARDDTTYEQYF